This entry lists 9 T cell receptor beta chains sequenced from one sample in a study of T cell responses to AZD1222 COVID-19 vaccine. Method: immunoSEQ multiplex PCR; TCRdb's copy keeps in-frame clones and lacks some. The sample has 120,000 or so clones; about 89% are singletons. Material: peripheral blood, obtained on day 0 of AZD1222 vaccination. These receptor sequences come from an adult in good health.

This chain uses TRBV6-4 with TRBJ2-1, with no clear D. Germline CDR1 and CDR2: MRHNA and SNTAGT. V dropped 2 bases and J dropped 5 bases, with 10 bases sitting between them. The CDR3 extends over 14 amino acids. CDR3: CASSDPSLDNEQFF. The CDR3, as DNA: TGTGCCAGCAGTGACCCCTCCCTTGACAATGAGCAGTTCTTC.

V gene TRBV6-5 combines with J gene TRBJ2-7, with a possible D match to TRBD2 (6 bases). The CDR3 spans 16 residues. Germline CDR1 and CDR2: MNHEY and SVGAGI. V was clipped by 0 bases and J by 0 bases, with 12 bases between them. CDR3 sequence reads: CASSYSGSGLSYEQYF. The CDR3 coding sequence is TGTGCCAGCAGTTACTCGGGGTCGGGACTCTCCTACGAGCAGTACTTC.

The V gene is TRBV7-8, the J gene TRBJ2-1, with 15 bases identical to TRBD2. Germline CDR1 SGHVS, CDR2 FQNEAQ. With 5 bases clipped from V and 1 base from J, the junction kept 9 bases outside the gene matches. CDR3 length equals 19 residues. CDR3 loop: CASSQGLAGGFGSYNEQFF. The CDR3 DNA sequence: TGTGCCAGCAGCCAGGGACTAGCGGGAGGATTCGGATCCTACAATGAGCAGTTCTTC.

The chain joins TRBV7-2 to TRBJ1-1, with D uncertain. The germline V and J ends were trimmed by 3 bases and 1 base, with 6 bases remaining between them. This CDR3 spans 13 amino acids. In germline, CDR1 is SGHTA, CDR2 FQGNSA. CDR3 sequence reads: CASSFSENTEAFF. In DNA, the CDR3 is TGTGCCAGCAGCTTCTCAGAGAACACTGAAGCTTTCTTT.

The chain combines TRBV27 with TRBJ1-1; no reliable D call. Germline CDR1 is MNHEY and CDR2 is SMNVEV (reference sequence). This CDR3 spans 14 amino acids. Trimming shortened V by 8 bases and J by 7 bases, and 20 bases separated the two germline ends. CDR3: CASFLGGLPGEAFF. The DNA for the CDR3 is TGTGCCAGCTTCTTAGGAGGGCTGCCGGGTGAAGCTTTCTTT.

This clone came up once. The chain links TRBV6-4 to TRBJ2-2; 9 bases fit TRBD1. The CDR3 contains 16 residues. The V segment lost 2 bases and the J segment 5 bases; nucleotides outside the gene matches: 6. CDR1 and CDR2 from the germline V gene are MRHNA and SNTAGT. For the CDR3, the DNA is TGTGCCAGCAGTGACGCCTCCGGGACAGGGACCGGGGAGCTGTTTTTT. This translates into CASSDASGTGTGELFF.

The CDR3 DNA reads as TGTGCCAGCAGCCCACTCCATGGGGGAATCTATGGCTACACCTTC. Translation gives CASSPLHGGIYGYTF. The rearrangement joins TRBV7-2 to TRBJ1-2, with a weak D call TRBD1 (5 bases). Germline V lookup: CDR1 SGHTA, CDR2 FQGNSA. This CDR3 is 15 amino acids long. V was shortened by 5 bases and J by 4 bases, with 17 bases between the two germline ends.

The J gene is TRBJ1-2, the V gene TRBV6-5; D is perhaps TRBD1 (5 bases). This CDR3 spans 14 amino acids. Germline V gene sequence: CDR1 MNHEY, CDR2 SVGAGI. V lost 7 bases and J 2 bases, leaving 14 bases between the germline ends. DNA of the CDR3: TGTGCCAGCACCGTAGGGGCCGGAAACTATGGCTACACCTTC. As protein: CASTVGAGNYGYTF.

The V gene is TRBV5-4, the J gene TRBJ1-6, with TRBD1 as a possible D gene (6 bases). The CDR3 consists of 17 residues. CDR1 SGHNT and CDR2 YYREEE come from the germline V gene (reference sequence). Trimming removed 3 bases from V and 3 bases from J, with 16 bases in between. CDR3 DNA: TGTGCCAGCAGCTCAGACAGGACGAACTACTATAATTCACCCCTCCACTTT. Translation gives CASSSDRTNYYNSPLHF.